This T cell receptor beta chain derives from a study of T-cell memory formation after mild COVID-19. Overall study: TCR clusters largely stayed donor specific.

Sample barcodes and UMIs were carried by the TCR alpha and TCR beta cDNA libraries that 5'RACE generated with constant-segment primers. A single record per CDR3 protein comes from TCRdb applying MiXCR to the 5' RACE reads. The sample holds 400,000 to 450,000 distinct CDR3 sequences; 18% are singletons and the top ten take 20% to 25%. The table lists this clonotype with a few counts. Antigen: not known. Trimming shortened V by 7 bases and J by 3 bases, and 7 bases separated the two germline ends. Germline values: CDR1 MDHEN, CDR2 SYDVKM. CDR3 length: 12 residues. The study's findings and limits: Researchers report contracting CD4+ clones mostly in CM and EM, with CD8+ clones in EMRA.

V is TRBV28 and J is TRBJ1-5, with D unclear. This receptor was identified in a man in his late teens or twenties who had mild COVID-19 (a few samples of this study predate the infection). Cell type and time point are not known. Sequenced input: PBMCs or a T cell subset sorted from them (not recorded which). The CDR3 DNA is TGTGCCAGCAAGGGAAACAATCAGCCCCAGCATTTT. Translation gives CASKGNNQPQHF.